Each of the 3 T cell receptor beta chains below was sequenced from the same sample in a study of blood T cell repertoires in COVID-19. TCRdb's table, derived via immunoSEQ multiplex PCR, lists solely in-frame clones and lacks some. The table lists under 200,000 clones, around 80% of them singletons, with approximately 12% in the top ten. The sample consisted of PBMCs or T cells enriched from blood (not recorded which). The receptors shown here come from a man aged 50-60 years who had recovered from COVID-19.

This chain joins TRBV7-2 and TRBJ2-5; 7 positions agree with TRBD1. The CDR3 is made up of 13 amino acids. The germline V gene encodes CDR1 SGHTA and CDR2 FQGNSA. Trimming at V came to 1 base and at J to 11 bases, leaving 7 bases not matched to a gene. The CDR3 here is CASSLVFEDRQYF. The CDR3 DNA reads as TGTGCCAGCAGCTTAGTATTCGAGGACAGGCAGTACTTC.

The chain is built from TRBV14 and TRBJ2-1; the D gene is possibly TRBD1 (8 bases). Germline V gene lookup returns CDR1 SGHDN and CDR2 FVKESK. Trimming cost V 3 bases and J 3 bases, with 15 bases left between them. This CDR3 is built from 16 residues. The CDR3 is CASSQEQGGIYNEQFF. CDR3 nucleotide sequence: TGTGCCAGCAGCCAGGAACAGGGGGGGATCTACAATGAGCAGTTCTTC.

J is TRBJ1-1 and V is TRBV12-3 or TRBV12-4; D not certain. This CDR3 spans 13 amino acids. The V end lost 5 bases, the J end lost 2 bases, and 9 bases lay between the germline ends. The CDR3 loop reads CASSLSSNTEAFF. The CDR3 DNA reads as TGTGCCAGCAGTCTATCGTCCAACACTGAAGCTTTCTTT.